These T cell receptor beta chains were read from a single sample in a study of T cell responses to AZD1222 COVID-19 vaccine. The table came from immunoSEQ multiplex PCR; TCRdb's copy has only in-frame clones and leaves some out. The repertoire holds tens of thousands of clones, with roughly 86% as singletons. The sequencing used peripheral blood, collected 28 days after the second AZD1222 dose. These receptors were obtained from an adult who received the AZD1222 COVID-19 vaccine. Both conserved end residues are part of each CDR3. The D gene is left open where the match is weak. Some rows have no size entry. The others give once, few or many, or a class for an expanded clone.

v_call,d_call,j_call,clone_size,cdr3_nt,cdr3_aa
TRBV5-6,TRBD1,TRBJ1-2,.,TGTGCCAGCAGCTTGTTGAGGGGGCAGGGTGGCTACACCTTC,CASSLLRGQGGYTF
TRBV15,.,TRBJ1-3,few,TGTGCCACCAGCAGAGATATGGCCGTTGGAAACACCATATATTTT,CATSRDMAVGNTIYF
TRBV15,.,TRBJ1-4,.,TGTGCCACCAGCAGAGAGATAAGTAGAAATGAAAAACTGTTTTTT,CATSREISRNEKLFF
TRBV28,TRBD1,TRBJ2-7,.,TGTGCCAGCAGTTTCTCCGGGACAGGGGCCTACGAGCAGTACTTC,CASSFSGTGAYEQYF
TRBV3-1/TRBV3-2,TRBD2,TRBJ2-7,.,TGTGCCGGCAGCCAAGATCAGAGGACTAGGTCCTACGAGCAGTACTTC,CAGSQDQRTRSYEQYF
TRBV28,.,TRBJ2-6,.,TGTGCCAGCAGTTTACGAGGGGGGAACTCTGGGGCCAACGTCCTGACTTTC,CASSLRGGNSGANVLTF
TRBV28,.,TRBJ1-6,.,TGTGCCAGCAGCCAGAACGTGGGGGGACTGTATAATTCACCCCTCCACTTT,CASSQNVGGLYNSPLHF
TRBV4-2,.,TRBJ2-1,.,TGTGCCAGCAGCCAAGACCTTTCCTCCTACAATGAGCAGTTCTTC,CASSQDLSSYNEQFF
TRBV28,.,TRBJ2-7,.,TGTGCCACCCGGAACAGGTTGGAGCAGTACTTC,CATRNRLEQYF
TRBV7-8,TRBD2,TRBJ2-1,.,TGTGCCAGCAGCTACGGGACTAGCTCCTACAATGAGCAGTTCTTC,CASSYGTSSYNEQFF
TRBV2,.,TRBJ2-7,.,TGTGCCAGCAACGGAAGGGTTCGAAACGAGCAGTACTTC,CASNGRVRNEQYF
TRBV18,.,TRBJ1-2,.,TGTGCCAGCTCACGCCCCACGGGTTACCCAGGGGGCTACACCTTC,CASSRPTGYPGGYTF
TRBV9,.,TRBJ2-4,.,TGTGCCAGCAGCCCGCAGGTTTCCCAAAACATTCAGTACTTC,CASSPQVSQNIQYF
TRBV28,.,TRBJ2-3,.,TGTGCCAGCAGCTCCATCAGGAGCACAGATACGCAGTATTTT,CASSSIRSTDTQYF
TRBV15,.,TRBJ2-5,.,TGTGCCACCAGACCTGAGGGACTTCAAGAGACCCAGTACTTC,CATRPEGLQETQYF
TRBV7-9,TRBD1,TRBJ2-7,few,TGTGCCAGCAGCTCAACCAGGACAGGGCCCAGCTCCTACGAGCAGTACTTC,CASSSTRTGPSSYEQYF
TRBV30,TRBD1,TRBJ1-3,.,TGTGCCTGGAGTGCGGACAGGGCAAGCTCTGGAAACACCATATATTTT,CAWSADRASSGNTIYF
TRBV7-2,.,TRBJ2-2,.,TGTGCCAGCAGCTTGCCCGCTATGGAATGGTACACCGGGGAGCTGTTTTTT,CASSLPAMEWYTGELFF
TRBV2,TRBD2,TRBJ2-1,.,TGTGCCAGCGGCGGACTAGCGGTGTACAATGAGCAGTTCTTC,CASGGLAVYNEQFF
TRBV4-2,TRBD1,TRBJ2-7,.,TGTGCCAGCAGCCAAGAGGGGACAGGGCAAGTCTACGAGCAGTACTTC,CASSQEGTGQVYEQYF
TRBV10-1,.,TRBJ2-3,.,TGCGCCAGCACGACGGGTGCGGCAGATACGCAGTATTTT,CASTTGAADTQYF
TRBV6-5,TRBD1,TRBJ2-1,.,TGTGCCAGCAGTTACGGAGTAAACAGGGGCAATGAGCAGTTCTTC,CASSYGVNRGNEQFF
TRBV11-2,TRBD1,TRBJ1-2,.,TGTGCCAGCAGCCCCAGACAGGGAACCCCCTATGGCTACACCTTC,CASSPRQGTPYGYTF
TRBV30,.,TRBJ1-5,.,TGTGCCTGGAGTCTTGGGGATTATAGCAATCAGCCCCAGCATTTT,CAWSLGDYSNQPQHF